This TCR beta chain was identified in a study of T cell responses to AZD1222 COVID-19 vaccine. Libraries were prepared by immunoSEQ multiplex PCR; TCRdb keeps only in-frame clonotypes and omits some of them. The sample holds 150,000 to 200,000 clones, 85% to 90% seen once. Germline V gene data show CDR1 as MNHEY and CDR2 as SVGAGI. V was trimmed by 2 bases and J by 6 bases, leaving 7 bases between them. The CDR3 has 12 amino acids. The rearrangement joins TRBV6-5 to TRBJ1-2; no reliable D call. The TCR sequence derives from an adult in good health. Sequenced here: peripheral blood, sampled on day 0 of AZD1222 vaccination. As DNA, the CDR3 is TGTGCCAGCAGTTACGATGGACATGGCTACACCTTC. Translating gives CASSYDGHGYTF.